The count of the clone carrying this TCR beta chain is one. The repertoire was sequenced with immunoSEQ multiplex PCR; TCRdb's copy has only in-frame clones and lacks some. The sample has a few hundred thousand clones; approximately 85% are singletons. Per germline, CDR1 LNHDA and CDR2 SQIVND (reference sequence). The V and J ends lost 5 bases and 2 bases respectively, with 10 bases between them. The CDR3 extends over 14 amino acids. These data come from a study of blood T cell repertoires in COVID-19. Overall study context: PBMCs, B-cell-depleted T cells, or T cells were the source of the cDNA or gDNA that made up the material.

The sequence came from a human donor in a cohort sampled during active COVID-19. The chain combines TRBV19 with TRBJ1-5; perhaps TRBD1 as D (6 bases). The sequenced sample was peripheral blood. This CDR3 is CASSETGGNQPQHF. The CDR3 nucleotides are TGTGCCAGTAGTGAGACAGGTGGCAATCAGCCCCAGCATTTT.